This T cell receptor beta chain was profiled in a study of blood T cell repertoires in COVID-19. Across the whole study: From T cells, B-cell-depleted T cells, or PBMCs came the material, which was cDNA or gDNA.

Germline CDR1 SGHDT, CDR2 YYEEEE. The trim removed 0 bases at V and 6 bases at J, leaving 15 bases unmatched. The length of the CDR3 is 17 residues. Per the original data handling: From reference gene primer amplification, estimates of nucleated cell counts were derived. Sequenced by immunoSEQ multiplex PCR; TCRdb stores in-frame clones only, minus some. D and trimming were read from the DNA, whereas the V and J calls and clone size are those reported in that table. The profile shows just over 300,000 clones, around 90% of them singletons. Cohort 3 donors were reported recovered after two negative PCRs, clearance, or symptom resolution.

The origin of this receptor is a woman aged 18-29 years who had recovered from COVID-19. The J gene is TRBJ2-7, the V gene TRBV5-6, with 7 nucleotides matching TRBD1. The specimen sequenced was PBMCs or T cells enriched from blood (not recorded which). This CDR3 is CASSLAPGQPFTPEQYF. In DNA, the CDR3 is TGTGCCAGCAGCTTGGCCCCGGGACAGCCTTTCACCCCCGAGCAGTACTTC. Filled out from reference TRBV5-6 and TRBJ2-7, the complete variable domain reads DAGVTQSPTHLIKTRGQQVTLRCSPKSGHDTVSWYQQALGQGPQFIFQYYEEEERQRGNFPDRFSGHQFPNYSSELNVNALLLGDSALYLCASSLAPGQPFTPEQYFGPGTRLTVT.